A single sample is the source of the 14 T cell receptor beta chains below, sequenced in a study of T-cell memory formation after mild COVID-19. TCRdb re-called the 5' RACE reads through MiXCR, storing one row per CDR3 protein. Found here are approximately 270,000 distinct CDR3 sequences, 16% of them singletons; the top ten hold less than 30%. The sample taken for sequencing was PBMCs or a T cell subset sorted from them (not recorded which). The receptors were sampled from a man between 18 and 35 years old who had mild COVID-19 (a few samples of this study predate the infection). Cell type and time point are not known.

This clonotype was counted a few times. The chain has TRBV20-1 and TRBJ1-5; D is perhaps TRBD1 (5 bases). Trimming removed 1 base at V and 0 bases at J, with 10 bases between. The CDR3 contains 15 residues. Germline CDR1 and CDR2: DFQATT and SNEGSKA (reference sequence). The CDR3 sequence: CSARGGANSNQPQHF. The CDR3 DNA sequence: TGCAGTGCTAGAGGAGGGGCTAATAGCAATCAGCCCCAGCATTTT.

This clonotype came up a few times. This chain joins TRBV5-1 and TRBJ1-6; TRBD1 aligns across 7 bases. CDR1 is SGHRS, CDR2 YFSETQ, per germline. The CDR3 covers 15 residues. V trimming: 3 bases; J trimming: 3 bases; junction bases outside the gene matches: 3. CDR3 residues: CASSSGQIYNSPLHF. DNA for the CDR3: TGCGCCAGCAGCTCGGGACAGATCTATAATTCACCCCTCCACTTT.

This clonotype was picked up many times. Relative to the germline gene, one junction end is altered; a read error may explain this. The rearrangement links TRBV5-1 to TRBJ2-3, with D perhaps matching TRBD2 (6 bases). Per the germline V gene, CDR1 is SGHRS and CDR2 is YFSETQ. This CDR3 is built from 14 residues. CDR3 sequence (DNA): TGTGCCAGCAGTCTAGCGTCTAGCACAGATACGCAGTATTTT. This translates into CASSLASSTDTQYF. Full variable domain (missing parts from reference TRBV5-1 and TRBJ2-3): KAGVTQTPRYLIKTRGQQVTLSCSPISGHRSVSWYQQTPGQGLQFLFEYFSETQRNKGNFPGRFSGRQFSNSRSEMNVSTLELGDSALYLCASSLASSTDTQYFGPGTRLTVL.

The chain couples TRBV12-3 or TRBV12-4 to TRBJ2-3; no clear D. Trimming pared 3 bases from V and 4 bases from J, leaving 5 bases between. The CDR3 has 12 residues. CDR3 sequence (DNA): TGTGCCAGCAGTTTTACCGCAGATACGCAGTATTTT. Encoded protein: CASSFTADTQYF.

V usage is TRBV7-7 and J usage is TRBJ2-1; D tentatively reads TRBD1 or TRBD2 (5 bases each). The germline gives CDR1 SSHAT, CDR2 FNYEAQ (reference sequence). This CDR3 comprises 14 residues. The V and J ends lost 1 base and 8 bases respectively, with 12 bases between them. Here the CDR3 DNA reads TGTGCCAGCAGCTTAGGGTGGGGGACCGATGAGCAGTTCTTC. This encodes CASSLGWGTDEQFF.

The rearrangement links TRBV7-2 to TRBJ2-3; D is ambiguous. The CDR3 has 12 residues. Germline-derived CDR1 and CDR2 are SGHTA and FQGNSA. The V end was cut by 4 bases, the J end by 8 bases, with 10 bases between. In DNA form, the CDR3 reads TGTGCCAGCAGCTACCTGAGCAGTACGCAGTATTTT. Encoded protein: CASSYLSSTQYF.

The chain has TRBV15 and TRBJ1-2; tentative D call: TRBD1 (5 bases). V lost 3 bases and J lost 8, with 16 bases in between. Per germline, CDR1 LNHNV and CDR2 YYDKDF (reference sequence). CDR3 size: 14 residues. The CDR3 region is CATSSRDPRRGYTF. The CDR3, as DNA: TGTGCCACCAGCAGCCGGGACCCCCGGCGGGGCTACACCTTC.

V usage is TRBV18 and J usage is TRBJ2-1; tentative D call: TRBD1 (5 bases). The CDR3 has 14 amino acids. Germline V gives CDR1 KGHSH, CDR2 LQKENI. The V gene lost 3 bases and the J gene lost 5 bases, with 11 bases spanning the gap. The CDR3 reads CASSPGLNNNEQFF. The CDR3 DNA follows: TGTGCCAGCTCACCGGGGCTGAACAACAATGAGCAGTTCTTC.

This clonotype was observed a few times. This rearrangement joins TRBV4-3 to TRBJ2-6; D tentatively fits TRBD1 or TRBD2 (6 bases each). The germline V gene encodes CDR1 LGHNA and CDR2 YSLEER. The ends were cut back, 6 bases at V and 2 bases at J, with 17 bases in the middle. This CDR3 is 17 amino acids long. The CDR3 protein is CASSGGAGVAGANVLTF. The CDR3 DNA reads TGCGCCAGCAGTGGAGGGGCAGGGGTTGCTGGGGCCAACGTCCTGACTTTC.

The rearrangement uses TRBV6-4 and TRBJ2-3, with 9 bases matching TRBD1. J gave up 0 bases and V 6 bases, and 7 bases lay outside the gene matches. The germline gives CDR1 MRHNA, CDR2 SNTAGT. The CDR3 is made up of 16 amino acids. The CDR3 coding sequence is TGTGCCAGCAGAAGAACAGGGGGCTGGAGCACAGATACGCAGTATTTT. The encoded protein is CASRRTGGWSTDTQYF.

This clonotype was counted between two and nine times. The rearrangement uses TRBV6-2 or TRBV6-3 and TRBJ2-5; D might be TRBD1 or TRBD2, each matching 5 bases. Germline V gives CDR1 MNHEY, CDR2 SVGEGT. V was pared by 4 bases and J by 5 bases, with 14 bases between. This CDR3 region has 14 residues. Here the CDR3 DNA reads TGTGCCAGCAGTTCGTTGGGACGGCTTGAGACCCAGTACTTC. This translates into CASSSLGRLETQYF.

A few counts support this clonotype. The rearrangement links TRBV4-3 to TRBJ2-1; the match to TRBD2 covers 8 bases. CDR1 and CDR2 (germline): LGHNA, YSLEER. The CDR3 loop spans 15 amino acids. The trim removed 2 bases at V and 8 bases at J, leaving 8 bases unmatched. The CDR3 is CASSQPGGYGDEQFF. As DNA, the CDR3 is TGCGCCAGCAGCCAACCGGGGGGGTACGGCGATGAGCAGTTCTTC.

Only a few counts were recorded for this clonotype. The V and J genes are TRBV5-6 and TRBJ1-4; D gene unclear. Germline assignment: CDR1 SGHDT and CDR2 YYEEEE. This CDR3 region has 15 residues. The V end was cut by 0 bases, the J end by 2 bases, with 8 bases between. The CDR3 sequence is CASSLGGITNEKLFF. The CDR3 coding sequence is TGTGCCAGCAGCTTGGGCGGCATCACTAATGAAAAACTGTTTTTT.

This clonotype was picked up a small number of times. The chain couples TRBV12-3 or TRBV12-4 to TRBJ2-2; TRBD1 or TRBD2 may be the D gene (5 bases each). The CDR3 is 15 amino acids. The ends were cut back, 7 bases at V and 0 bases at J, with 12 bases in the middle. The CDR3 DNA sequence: TGTGCCAGCACGAGGGGTCTCCCGAACACCGGGGAGCTGTTTTTT. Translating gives CASTRGLPNTGELFF.